What follows are 21 T cell receptor beta chains derived from one specimen sequenced in a study of control samples from healthy donors and cancer patients. Assay used: immunoSEQ multiplex PCR; TCRdb lists only in-frame clones, some missing. Counted here are 70,000 or so clones, about 80% occurring once; the ten biggest clones make up 2.5% to 3.5%. The sequenced sample was PBMCs. These receptors came from a woman aged 45-60 years with lung cancer.

The chain has TRBV20-1 and TRBJ2-3, with D unclear. The CDR3 is made up of 10 amino acids. CDR1 is DFQATT and CDR2 is SNEGSKA in the germline V gene (reference sequence). V gave up 4 bases and J gave up 9 bases, with 8 bases separating them. This chain's CDR3 is CSATQITQYF. The DNA for the CDR3 is TGCAGTGCTACCCAGATCACGCAGTATTTT.

The V gene is TRBV27, the J gene TRBJ1-2; weak D call: TRBD1 (5 bases). This CDR3 comprises 13 residues. The V gene's germline CDR1 is MNHEY and CDR2 SMNVEV (reference sequence). The V end was cut by 2 bases, the J end by 1 base, with 5 bases between. Written as DNA, the CDR3 is TGTGCCAGCAGTTTAAGGGGTAACTATGGCTACACCTTC. Encoded protein: CASSLRGNYGYTF.

The chain uses TRBV19 and TRBJ2-6, with D possibly being TRBD1 (6 bases). CDR1 and CDR2 from the germline V gene are LNHDA and SQIVND (reference sequence). The CDR3 contains 16 residues. With 1 base removed from V and 0 bases from J, the gap between germline ends came to 7 bases. The chain's CDR3 is CASSIGGLSGANVLTF. DNA of the CDR3: TGTGCCAGTAGTATAGGGGGGCTCTCTGGGGCCAACGTCCTGACTTTC. Full variable domain (remainder filled in from reference TRBV19 and TRBJ2-6): DGGITQSPKYLFRKEGQNVTLSCEQNLNHDAMYWYRQDPGQGLRLIYYSQIVNDFQKGDIAEGYSVSREKKESFPLTVTSAQKNPTAFYLCASSIGGLSGANVLTFGAGSRLTVL.

This sequence joins TRBV19 and TRBJ1-2, with 7 positions matching TRBD1. This CDR3 region has 13 residues. CDR1 LNHDA and CDR2 SQIVND come from the germline V gene (reference sequence). With 8 bases clipped from V and 6 bases from J, the junction kept 9 bases outside the gene matches. CDR3 in DNA: TGTGCCAGTCATCTTTCCGGGACAGATGGCTACACCTTC. This gives the protein CASHLSGTDGYTF.

The rearrangement links TRBV29-1 to TRBJ1-2, with TRBD1 matching over 7 bases. J lost 4 bases, V lost 3 bases, and 11 bases had no gene match. The CDR3 is 15 residues long. Germline loops: CDR1 SQVTM, CDR2 ANQGSEA. CDR3 sequence: CSVDSSKTGTYGYTF. The CDR3 DNA reads TGCAGCGTTGACAGCTCAAAGACAGGGACCTATGGCTACACCTTC.

The chain carries TRBV28 and TRBJ2-7; maybe TRBD1 (7 bases). Per germline, CDR1 MDHEN and CDR2 SYDVKM. Trimming cost V 5 bases and J 7 bases, with 24 bases left between them. The CDR3 consists of 16 residues. DNA for the CDR3: TGTGCCAGCAGTACCCCCCGGGGGACACCCAGGGGGGAGCAGTACTTC. Translated, it gives CASSTPRGTPRGEQYF.

The V gene is TRBV5-5, the J gene TRBJ1-4; weak D call: TRBD1 (6 bases). V lost 4 bases and J lost 2, with 9 bases in between. CDR3 size: 14 residues. CDR1 and CDR2 from the germline V gene are SGHKS and YYEKEE (reference sequence). The CDR3 reads CASSRQATNEKLFF. The CDR3 DNA follows: TGTGCCAGCAGCCGACAGGCGACTAATGAAAAACTGTTTTTT.

The chain is built from TRBV19 and TRBJ2-7; D may be TRBD1 (6 bases). Germline CDR1 LNHDA, CDR2 SQIVND (reference sequence). The CDR3 is 15 residues long. Trimming cost V 3 bases and J 1 base, with 13 bases left between them. In DNA form, the CDR3 reads TGTGCCAGTAGTATGTCGGGACACCAGTCCTACGAGCAGTACTTC. Protein sequence: CASSMSGHQSYEQYF.

V usage is TRBV10-3 and J usage is TRBJ1-2, with a possible D match to TRBD1 (6 bases). V was trimmed by 0 bases and J by 1 base, leaving 9 bases between them. Germline values: CDR1 ENHRY, CDR2 SYGVKD. This CDR3 spans 15 amino acids. This CDR3 is CAISESGGINYGYTF. The CDR3 DNA reads as TGTGCCATCAGTGAGTCTGGGGGCATTAACTATGGCTACACCTTC.

The rearrangement joins TRBV18 to TRBJ1-1, with D possibly matching TRBD1 (6 bases). Germline V gene sequence: CDR1 KGHSH, CDR2 LQKENI. Trimming left V 4 bases short and J 1 base short, with 13 bases between. The CDR3 consists of 15 residues. DNA of the CDR3: TGTGCCAGCTCACTTGAACCGGGACAGAACACTGAAGCTTTCTTT. It codes for CASSLEPGQNTEAFF.

This clone was observed a handful of times. This chain links TRBV12-3 or TRBV12-4 with TRBJ2-3, with D tentatively TRBD2 (6 bases). This CDR3 contains 12 residues. Trimming stripped 8 bases from V and 0 bases from J, with 6 bases between. CDR3 amino acids: CASGGSTDTQYF. For the CDR3, the DNA is TGTGCCAGCGGGGGGAGCACAGATACGCAGTATTTT.

J is TRBJ1-1 and V is TRBV7-9, with 7 bases that match TRBD1. This CDR3 is built from 12 residues. Looked up from germline, CDR1 is SEHNR and CDR2 is FQNEAQ (reference sequence). After removal of 10 bases from V and 3 bases from J, the junction contained 5 bases not matched to a gene. CDR3 in DNA: TGTGCCATTTACAGGGGAGACACTGAAGCTTTCTTT. It codes for CAIYRGDTEAFF.

The CDR3 region is CASSPTGTEAFF. The CDR3 nucleotides are TGTGCCAGCAGTCCTACGGGAACTGAAGCTTTCTTT. The J gene is TRBJ1-1, the V gene TRBV6-6; D ambiguous. The CDR3 sequence is 12 residues long. Germline CDR1 and CDR2: MNHNY and SVGAGI (reference sequence). V lost 5 bases, J lost 5 bases, and 9 bases lay in between.

On this clone itself: Distinct nucleotide sequences in the sample also encode this CDR3. CDR3 DNA: TGTGCCAGCAGTTTGGGGGGCCAGGAGACCCAGTACTTC. This codes for CASSLGGQETQYF. V gene TRBV28 combines with J gene TRBJ2-5; either TRBD1 or TRBD2 may supply D (6 bases each). The CDR3 is 13 amino acids. Looked up from germline, CDR1 is MDHEN and CDR2 is SYDVKM. The V and J ends lost 3 bases and 5 bases respectively, with 10 bases between them. The whole variable domain, filled in from reference TRBV28 and TRBJ2-5, reads DVKVTQSSRYLVKRTGEKVFLECVQDMDHENMFWYRQDPGLGLRLIYFSYDVKMKEKGDIPEGYSVSREKKERFSLILESASTNQTSMYLCASSLGGQETQYFGPGTRLLVL.

J is TRBJ2-1 and V is TRBV18; 7 positions match TRBD2. This CDR3 has 16 amino acids. The ends lost 6 bases at V and 0 bases at J; junction bases unmatched: 8. Looked up from germline, CDR1 is KGHSH and CDR2 is LQKENI. Here the CDR3 DNA reads TGTGCCAGCTCCCCCTCGCGGGGGAGCTCCTACAATGAGCAGTTCTTC. It encodes CASSPSRGSSYNEQFF.

V gene TRBV6-2 or TRBV6-3 combines with J gene TRBJ1-6; no reliable D call. Per germline, CDR1 MNHEY and CDR2 SVGEGT. The CDR3 sequence is 14 residues long. The germline V and J ends were trimmed by 6 bases and 7 bases, with 13 bases remaining between them. CDR3 protein: CASSRLDLNSPLHF. The CDR3 DNA reads TGTGCCAGCAGCCGTCTGGATCTAAATTCACCCCTCCACTTT.

The chain recombines TRBV10-3 with TRBJ2-5; 7 bases align to TRBD1. Germline V gene lookup returns CDR1 ENHRY and CDR2 SYGVKD. The junction had 6 bases not matched to a gene; V was cut back by 11 bases and J by 0 bases. The CDR3 loop spans 13 amino acids. Here the CDR3 reads CAASDRDQETQYF. Written as DNA, the CDR3 is TGTGCCGCTTCAGACAGGGACCAAGAGACCCAGTACTTC.

The rearrangement links TRBV4-1 to TRBJ2-3, with 10 bases identical to TRBD2. There are 17 residues in the CDR3. Germline V gives CDR1 MGHRA, CDR2 YSYEKL. With V trimmed by 4 bases and J by 0 bases, 7 bases remained unmatched. The CDR3, as DNA: TGCGCCAGCAGCCTCGAGAGCGGGGGGGCTAGCACAGATACGCAGTATTTT. It specifies CASSLESGGASTDTQYF.

This rearrangement joins TRBV20-1 to TRBJ2-3; 9 bases align to TRBD2. There are 14 residues in the CDR3. Germline trimming cut 3 bases from V and 4 bases from J; bases unmatched to any gene: 5. Germline V gene data show CDR1 as DFQATT and CDR2 as SNEGSKA (reference sequence). CDR3 protein: CSASTSGFADTQYF. The CDR3 DNA reads TGCAGTGCTAGTACTAGCGGGTTTGCAGATACGCAGTATTTT.

The chain is built from TRBV6-5 and TRBJ2-3; D is perhaps TRBD1 or TRBD2 (5 bases each). Germline-derived CDR1 and CDR2 are MNHEY and SVGAGI. The CDR3 covers 14 residues. V was shortened by 2 bases and J by 3 bases, with 9 bases between the two germline ends. CDR3 sequence (DNA): TGTGCCAGCAGTTACGGGGACGAAACAGATACGCAGTATTTT. Its translation: CASSYGDETDTQYF.

V gene TRBV4-3 combines with J gene TRBJ1-6; no firm D call. CDR1 LGHNA and CDR2 YSLEER come from the germline V gene. This CDR3 has 14 residues. With 4 bases removed from V and 7 bases from J, the gap between germline ends came to 11 bases. The CDR3, as DNA: TGCGCCAGCAGCCTGACAAGGGTAAATTCACCCCTCCACTTT. Its protein is CASSLTRVNSPLHF.